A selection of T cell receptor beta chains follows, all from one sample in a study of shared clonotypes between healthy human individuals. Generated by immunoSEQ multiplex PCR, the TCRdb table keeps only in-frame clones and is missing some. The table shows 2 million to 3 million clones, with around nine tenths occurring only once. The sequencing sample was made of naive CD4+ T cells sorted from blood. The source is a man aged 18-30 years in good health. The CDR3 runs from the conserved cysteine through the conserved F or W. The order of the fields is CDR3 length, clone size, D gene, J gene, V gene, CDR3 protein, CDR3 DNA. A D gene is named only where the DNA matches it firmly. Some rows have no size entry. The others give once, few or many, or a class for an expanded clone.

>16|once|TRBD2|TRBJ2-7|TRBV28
CASRTHTPRTSYEQYF
TGTGCCAGCAGGACCCACACCCCCCGGACTAGCTACGAGCAGTACTTC
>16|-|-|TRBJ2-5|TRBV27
CASSLNQGLAGETQYF
TGTGCCAGCAGTTTAAACCAGGGACTGGCGGGGGAGACCCAGTACTTC
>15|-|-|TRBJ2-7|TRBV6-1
CASSLHRVGTYEQYF
TGTGCCAGCAGTTTACACAGGGTAGGGACCTACGAGCAGTACTTC
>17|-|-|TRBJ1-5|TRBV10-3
CAISESSGMVSNQPQHF
TGTGCCATCAGTGAGTCGTCAGGGATGGTAAGCAATCAGCCCCAGCATTTT
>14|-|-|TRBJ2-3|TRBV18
CASSPPASGDTQYF
TGTGCCAGCTCCCCCCCGGCTAGTGGAGATACGCAGTATTTT
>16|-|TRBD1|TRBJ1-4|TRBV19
CASRNLTRGGREKLFF
TGTGCCAGTAGGAACCTCACCAGGGGGGGGAGAGAAAAACTGTTTTTT
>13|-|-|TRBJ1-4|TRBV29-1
CSLEGCINEKLFF
TGCAGCCTGGAGGGGTGCATTAATGAAAAACTGTTTTTT
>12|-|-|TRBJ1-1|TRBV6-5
CARKQGSAEAFF
TGTGCCAGAAAACAGGGTTCGGCTGAAGCTTTCTTT
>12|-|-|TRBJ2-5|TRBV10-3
CAISESTLGQYF
TGTGCCATCAGTGAGTCGACTCTGGGGCAGTACTTC
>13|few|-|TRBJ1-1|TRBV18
CASSPPGTTEAFF
TGTGCCAGCTCACCACCGGGTACCACTGAAGCTTTCTTT
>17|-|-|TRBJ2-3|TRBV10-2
CASRVGTLGRGTDTQYF
TGCGCCAGCAGGGTAGGAACACTAGGACGAGGCACAGATACGCAGTATTTT
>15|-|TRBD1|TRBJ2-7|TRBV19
CASSPRDRGRAEQYF
TGTGCCAGTAGTCCCCGGGACAGGGGGCGCGCCGAGCAGTACTTC
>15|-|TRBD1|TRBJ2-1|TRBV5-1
CASSLSGGEVYEQFF
TGCGCCAGCAGCTTGTCAGGGGGCGAAGTATATGAGCAGTTCTTC
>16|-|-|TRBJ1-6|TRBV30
CAWGIGGSRPNSPLHF
TGTGCCTGGGGCATTGGGGGGTCTCGACCTAATTCACCCCTCCACTTT
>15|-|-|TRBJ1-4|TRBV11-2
CASSSGTGSREKLFF
TGTGCCAGCAGCTCCGGGACCGGTAGTCGTGAAAAACTGTTTTTT
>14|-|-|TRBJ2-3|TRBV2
CASSVDPRTDTQYF
TGTGCCAGCAGTGTGGACCCCCGCACAGATACGCAGTATTTT
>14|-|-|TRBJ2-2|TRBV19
CASNEQGSSGELFF
TGTGCCAGTAATGAACAGGGCTCTTCGGGGGAGCTGTTTTTT
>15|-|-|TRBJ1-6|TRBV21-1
CASSKGTGDNSPLHF
TGTGCCAGCAGCAAAGGCACAGGGGATAATTCACCCCTCCACTTT
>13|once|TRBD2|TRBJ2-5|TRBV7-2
CASSTSGSETQYF
TGTGCCAGCAGCACTAGCGGGAGTGAGACCCAGTACTTC
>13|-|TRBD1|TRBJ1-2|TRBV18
CASSPDRAYGYTF
TGTGCCAGCTCACCAGACAGGGCATATGGCTACACCTTC
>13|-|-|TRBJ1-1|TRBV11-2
CASSKGMNTEAFF
TGTGCCAGCAGCAAAGGGATGAACACTGAAGCTTTCTTT
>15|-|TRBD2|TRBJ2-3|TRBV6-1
CASSETSGRTDTQYF
TGTGCCAGCAGTGAAACTAGCGGGCGCACAGATACGCAGTATTTT
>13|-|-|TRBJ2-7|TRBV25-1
CASQNTGLYEQYF
TGTGCCAGTCAAAACACAGGGCTCTACGAGCAGTACTTC
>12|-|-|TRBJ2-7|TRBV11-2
CASSFFSYEQYF
TGTGCCAGCAGCTTTTTCAGTTACGAGCAGTACTTC
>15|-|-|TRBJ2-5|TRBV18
CASSLRRDKLKTQYF
TGTGCCAGCTCCCTCCGCCGGGACAAACTTAAGACCCAGTACTTC
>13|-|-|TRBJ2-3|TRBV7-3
CASSLNGGDTQYF
TGTGCCAGCAGCTTAAATGGGGGAGATACGCAGTATTTT
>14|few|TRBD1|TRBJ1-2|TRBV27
CASRLLDRGGGYTF
TGTGCCAGCAGGCTCCTGGACAGGGGCGGTGGCTACACCTTC
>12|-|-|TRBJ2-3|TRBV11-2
CASSWGSDTQYF
TGTGCCAGCAGCTGGGGTTCAGATACGCAGTATTTT